The 16 T cell receptor beta chains below all came from one sample that was sequenced in a study of beta chain features in type 1 diabetes. Study-level points and caveats: Shortening of TCRB CDR3s, moderate but significant, appeared in all four CD4+ subsets of Type 1 diabetes patients.

The whole isolated RNA underwent reverse transcription, so sequencing captured expressed TCRB transcripts. Clones were sequenced by immunoSEQ multiplex PCR, and TCRdb holds only the in-frame ones, with some missing. The sample lists 95,000 to 150,000 clones; over 15% were seen once. Which antigens these TCRs recognize remains unknown. Sequencing was performed on central memory CD4+ T cells from blood. These receptors originate from a man aged 25-45 years with type 1 diabetes.

This clone was seen only a few times. The chain is built from TRBV30 and TRBJ2-7; unclear D gene. The germline CDR1 and CDR2 sequences are GTSNPN and SVGIG (reference sequence). The CDR3 loop spans 10 amino acids. Trimming removed 0 bases at V and 5 bases at J, with 2 bases between. The chain's CDR3 is CAWSVNEQYF. CDR3 nucleotide sequence: TGTGCCTGGAGTGTAAACGAGCAGTACTTC.

This clone has just a few counts. The chain uses TRBV29-1 and TRBJ2-7, with TRBD2 matching over 14 bases. The J segment lost 0 bases and the V segment lost 5 bases, leaving 3 bases of the junction unmatched. The germline CDR1 and CDR2 sequences are SQVTM and ANQGSEA. The CDR3 runs to 15 residues. CDR3 loop: CSVSGTSGSSYEQYF. For the CDR3, the DNA is TGCAGCGTTTCTGGGACTAGCGGGAGCTCCTACGAGCAGTACTTC.

This clone was found a few times. The junction does not match germline at one end; this may be a read error. CDR3 sequence reads: CASREGSSGGAETQYF. For the CDR3, the DNA is TGTGCCAGCAGGGAAGGGTCTAGCGGGGGGGCAGAGACCCAGTACTTC. This chain uses TRBV6-1 with TRBJ2-5, with 12 bases identical to TRBD2. The length of the CDR3 is 16 residues. Germline V CDR1 and CDR2: MNHNS, SASEGT.

In this sample, this clone turned up a few times. This chain uses TRBV7-9 with TRBJ2-1, with a possible D match to TRBD1 (5 bases). The germline CDR1 and CDR2 sequences are SEHNR and FQNEAQ (reference sequence). This CDR3 has 15 residues. Trimming removed 5 bases from V and 2 bases from J, with 13 bases in between. CDR3 nucleotide sequence: TGTGCCAGCAGCCCCCCAAAGGGGACCTACAATGAGCAGTTCTTC. This sequence encodes CASSPPKGTYNEQFF. The full variable domain, rest sourced from reference TRBV7-9 and TRBJ2-1, is DTGVSQNPRHKITKRGQNVTFRCDPISEHNRLYWYRQTLGQGPEFLTYFQNEAQLEKSRLLSDRFSAERPKGSFSTLEIQRTEQGDSAMYLCASSPPKGTYNEQFFGPGTRLTVL.

This chain connects TRBV27 to TRBJ1-6, with 7 bases identical to TRBD1. With V trimmed by 6 bases and J by 9 bases, 5 bases remained unmatched. Germline V gives CDR1 MNHEY, CDR2 SMNVEV (reference sequence). The length of the CDR3 is 13 residues. As DNA, the CDR3 is TGTGCCAGCAGGCCGGGACAGATTTCACCCCTCCACTTT. Its translation is CASRPGQISPLHF.

This clone was seen more than once but under ten times. Other DNA sequences of this sample code for an identical CDR3. This rearrangement joins TRBV18 to TRBJ2-1, with D hard to call. Germline CDR1 reads KGHSH; CDR2 reads LQKENI. Trimming stripped 3 bases from V and 5 bases from J, with 14 bases between. CDR3 length equals 15 residues. The CDR3 region has the DNA TGTGCCAGCTCACCTGCCGGCACCCTCGACAATGAGCAGTTCTTC. Amino acid sequence: CASSPAGTLDNEQFF.

The chain combines TRBV5-1 with TRBJ2-2; D not certain. Germline CDR1 reads SGHRS; CDR2 reads YFSETQ. The CDR3 covers 16 residues. Trimming removed 6 bases at V and 1 base at J, with 16 bases between. CDR3 loop: CASTSFRVRNTGELFF. As DNA, the CDR3 is TGCGCCAGCACCTCCTTCCGGGTCCGGAACACCGGGGAGCTGTTTTTT.

The gene calls are TRBV4-3 and TRBJ2-2; D not resolved. The CDR3 has 13 amino acids. Germline V gene data show CDR1 as LGHNA and CDR2 as YSLEER. Trimming took 0 bases from V and 3 from J, leaving 2 bases between them. This CDR3 is CASSQEYTGELFF. CDR3 DNA: TGCGCCAGCAGCCAAGAGTACACCGGGGAGCTGTTTTTT.

This clone was found a few times. V and J are TRBV18 and TRBJ2-1, with unresolved D. The CDR3 is made up of 15 amino acids. Germline loops: CDR1 KGHSH, CDR2 LQKENI. V was clipped by 6 bases and J by 10 bases, with 22 bases between them. Written as DNA, the CDR3 is TGTGCCAGCTCCCTTAGCCGCCCTTTTACAATCGAGCAGTTCTTC. Amino acid sequence: CASSLSRPFTIEQFF.

This clone has just a few counts. The chain recombines TRBV5-1 with TRBJ2-1, with D uncertain. The germline V gene has CDR1 SGHRS and CDR2 YFSETQ. The V end lost 0 bases, the J end lost 6 bases, and 10 bases lay between the germline ends. This CDR3 has 14 residues. The CDR3 DNA reads as TGCGCCAGCAGCTTGGGGCAGGACGGCAATGAGCAGTTCTTC. Translating it yields CASSLGQDGNEQFF.

This clone was found a few times. This sequence joins TRBV13 and TRBJ1-1; no clear D gene. The V end was cut by 5 bases, the J end by 1 base, with 11 bases between. Germline V lookup: CDR1 PRHDT, CDR2 FYEKMQ (reference sequence). CDR3 length equals 14 residues. The CDR3 sequence: CASSRNRGNTEAFF. CDR3 nucleotide sequence: TGTGCCAGCAGCCGGAACCGGGGGAACACTGAAGCTTTCTTT.

The sample holds a few counts of this clone. V and J are TRBV7-2 and TRBJ2-7, with 8 nucleotides matching TRBD2. This CDR3 is built from 15 residues. The germline V gene encodes CDR1 SGHTA and CDR2 FQGNSA. V gave up 5 bases and J gave up 0 bases; unmatched junction bases: 6. CDR3: CASSASGLSSYEQYF. The DNA of the CDR3 is TGTGCCAGCAGCGCTAGCGGGCTAAGCTCCTACGAGCAGTACTTC.

The chain combines TRBV30 with TRBJ1-4; D unclear. The CDR3 runs to 14 residues. Looked up from germline, CDR1 is GTSNPN and CDR2 is SVGIG (reference sequence). The V and J ends lost 3 bases and 0 bases respectively, with 8 bases between them. Here the CDR3 reads CAWRDRTTNEKLFF. In nucleotides, the CDR3 is TGTGCCTGGAGGGACCGCACAACTAATGAAAAACTGTTTTTT.

This clone has a handful of counts. The rearrangement links TRBV2 to TRBJ2-5; D is ambiguous. Trimming cost V 6 bases and J 5 bases, with 7 bases left between them. The CDR3 has 11 amino acids. Germline CDR1 SNHLY, CDR2 FYNNEI. CDR3 DNA: TGTGCCAGCAGCTTTAGGGAGACCCAGTACTTC. Amino acids: CASSFRETQYF.

The chain employs TRBV27 and TRBJ1-2; a weak D match, TRBD1 (5 bases). The V gene lost 6 bases and the J gene lost 1 base, with 9 bases spanning the gap. The CDR3 runs to 13 residues. Germline assignment: CDR1 MNHEY and CDR2 SMNVEV (reference sequence). CDR3 residues: CASRTAVNYGYTF. The CDR3 region has the DNA TGTGCCAGCAGGACAGCTGTTAACTATGGCTACACCTTC.

The sample holds a few counts of this clone. The CDR3, as DNA: TGTGCCAGCAGTTACGGGAGGGGGCAAGAGACCCAGTACTTC. It translates to CASSYGRGQETQYF. V and J are TRBV6-6 and TRBJ2-5, with D possibly matching TRBD2 (7 bases). V was shortened by 2 bases and J by 2 bases, with 9 bases between the two germline ends. The CDR3 spans 14 residues. CDR1 is MNHNY and CDR2 is SVGAGI in the germline V gene (reference sequence).